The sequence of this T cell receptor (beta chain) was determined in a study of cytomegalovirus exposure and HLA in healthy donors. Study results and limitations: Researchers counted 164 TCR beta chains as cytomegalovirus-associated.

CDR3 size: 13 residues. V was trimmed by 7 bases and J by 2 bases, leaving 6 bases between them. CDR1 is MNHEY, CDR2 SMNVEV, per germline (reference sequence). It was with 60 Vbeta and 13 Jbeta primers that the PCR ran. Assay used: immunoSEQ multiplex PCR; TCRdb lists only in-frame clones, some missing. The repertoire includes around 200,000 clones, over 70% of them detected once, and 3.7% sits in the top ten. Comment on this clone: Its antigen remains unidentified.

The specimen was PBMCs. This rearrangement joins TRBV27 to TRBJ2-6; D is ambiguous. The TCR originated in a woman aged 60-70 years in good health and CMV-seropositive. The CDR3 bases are TGTGCCAGCACTAGAGCTGGGGCCAACGTCCTGACTTTC. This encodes CASTRAGANVLTF. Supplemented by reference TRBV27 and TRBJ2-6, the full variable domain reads EAQVTQNPRYLITVTGKKLTVTCSQNMNHEYMSWYRQDPGLGLRQIYYSMNVEVTDKGDVPEGYKVSRKEKRNFPLILESPSPNQTSLYFCASTRAGANVLTFGAGSRLTVL.